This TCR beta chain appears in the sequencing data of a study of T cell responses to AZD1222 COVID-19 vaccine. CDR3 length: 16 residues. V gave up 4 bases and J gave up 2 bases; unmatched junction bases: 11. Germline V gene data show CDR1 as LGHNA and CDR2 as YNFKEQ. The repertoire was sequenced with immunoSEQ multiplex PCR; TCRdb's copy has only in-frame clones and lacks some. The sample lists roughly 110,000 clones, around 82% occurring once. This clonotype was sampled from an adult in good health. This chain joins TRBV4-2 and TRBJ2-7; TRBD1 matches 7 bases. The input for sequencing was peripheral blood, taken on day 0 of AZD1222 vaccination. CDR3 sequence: CASSLVGSRGTYEQYF. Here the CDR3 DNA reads TGTGCCAGCAGCCTAGTAGGCAGCAGGGGGACCTACGAGCAGTACTTC.